The 26 T cell receptor beta chains reported below all come from one sample, sequenced in a study of OX40 agonist ivuxolimab in advanced cancers. The assay was immunoSEQ multiplex PCR, and TCRdb's table has in-frame clones only and misses some. The sample consists of 52,000 or so clones, approximately 87% of them appearing once. The material sequenced was CD4+ or CD8+ T cells sorted from blood, taken in a trial of the OX40 agonist ivuxolimab. The source of these receptors is an adult with an advanced solid tumor such as melanoma, head and neck, liver or kidney cancer.

The chain recombines TRBV5-1 with TRBJ1-1, with a tentative D call TRBD1 (6 bases). V gave up 2 bases and J gave up 4 bases, with 9 bases separating them. The CDR3 is 13 amino acids. Germline V CDR1 and CDR2: SGHRS, YFSETQ. The CDR3 is CASSLIGGTEAFF. CDR3 bases: TGCGCCAGCAGCTTAATAGGGGGCACTGAAGCTTTCTTT.

This clone was recorded only once. The CDR3 region has the DNA TGTGCCAGCAGCTTTACAGGCACTAATGAAAAACTGTTTTTT. Amino acids: CASSFTGTNEKLFF. V is TRBV7-9 and J is TRBJ1-4; perhaps TRBD1 as D (5 bases). V was clipped by 3 bases and J by 2 bases, with 7 bases between them. Germline V CDR1 and CDR2: SEHNR, FQNEAQ (reference sequence). This CDR3 region has 14 residues.

CDR3 residues: CASSFQGPGELFF. The CDR3 DNA reads TGTGCCAGCAGCTTCCAGGGACCCGGGGAGCTGTTTTTT. V and J are TRBV7-9 and TRBJ2-2; D tentatively fits TRBD1 or TRBD2 (5 bases each). V was shortened by 3 bases and J by 6 bases, with 8 bases between the two germline ends. Germline V gene lookup returns CDR1 SEHNR and CDR2 FQNEAQ (reference sequence). The CDR3 is made up of 13 amino acids.

The CDR3 loop is CASSLPGLNTEAFF. The CDR3 coding sequence is TGTGCCAGCTCACTCCCGGGACTGAACACTGAAGCTTTCTTT. V gene TRBV18 combines with J gene TRBJ1-1; D possibly corresponds to TRBD1 (5 bases). The V gene lost 4 bases and the J gene lost 0 bases, with 9 bases spanning the gap. CDR1 and CDR2 from the germline V gene are KGHSH and LQKENI. The CDR3 consists of 14 residues.

This sequence joins TRBV29-1 and TRBJ1-2; a weak D match, TRBD1 (6 bases). Germline values: CDR1 SQVTM, CDR2 ANQGSEA. The CDR3 runs 12 residues. The V gene lost 7 bases and the J gene lost 6 bases, with 15 bases spanning the gap. The CDR3 here is CSAYQGSHGYTF. In DNA form, the CDR3 reads TGCAGCGCTTACCAGGGGTCGCATGGCTACACCTTC.

The chain couples TRBV7-8 to TRBJ2-6, with D perhaps TRBD2 (5 bases). V lost 7 bases, J lost 0 bases, and 10 bases lay in between. Germline V lookup: CDR1 SGHVS, CDR2 FQNEAQ. This CDR3 spans 15 amino acids. The CDR3, as DNA: TGTGCCAGCACCCGTCGGGGCTCTGGGGCCAACGTCCTGACTTTC. Amino acids: CASTRRGSGANVLTF.

The chain links TRBV28 to TRBJ2-2; TRBD1 matches at 7 bases. The V segment lost 2 bases and the J segment 4 bases; nucleotides outside the gene matches: 4. Germline CDR1 MDHEN, CDR2 SYDVKM. CDR3 length equals 15 residues. CDR3 residues: CASSLRGLGTGELFF. As DNA, the CDR3 is TGTGCCAGCAGTTTAAGGGGGCTGGGCACCGGGGAGCTGTTTTTT.

This sequence joins TRBV10-3 and TRBJ2-3; a possible D gene is TRBD1 (5 bases). Per the germline V gene, CDR1 is ENHRY and CDR2 is SYGVKD. Trimming removed 8 bases from V and 4 bases from J, with 28 bases in between. The CDR3 has 18 residues. The CDR3 coding sequence is TGTGCCATCCGTTATGTTGACAGTGGTCAAACGACCGCAGATACGCAGTATTTT. Protein product: CAIRYVDSGQTTADTQYF.

J is TRBJ1-2 and V is TRBV10-3; TRBD1 aligns across 7 bases. The germline V gene has CDR1 ENHRY and CDR2 SYGVKD. This CDR3 region has 14 residues. V was pared by 8 bases and J by 1 base, with 7 bases of the junction left unmatched. In nucleotides, the CDR3 is TGTGCCATCGCCGGACAGGACATTAACTATGGCTACACCTTC. This translates into CAIAGQDINYGYTF.

This clone was seen only a few times. The chain recombines TRBV28 with TRBJ2-2; D is unclear. The CDR3 loop spans 15 amino acids. Germline CDR1 and CDR2: MDHEN and SYDVKM. The germline V and J ends were trimmed by 5 bases and 4 bases, with 14 bases remaining between them. CDR3 sequence reads: CASSHPGDLTGELFF. The DNA for the CDR3 is TGTGCCAGCAGTCACCCTGGGGATCTCACCGGGGAGCTGTTTTTT. Full variable domain (missing parts from reference TRBV28 and TRBJ2-2): DVKVTQSSRYLVKRTGEKVFLECVQDMDHENMFWYRQDPGLGLRLIYFSYDVKMKEKGDIPEGYSVSREKKERFSLILESASTNQTSMYLCASSHPGDLTGELFFGEGSRLTVL.

This chain links TRBV2 with TRBJ1-2; D gene unclear. This CDR3 is 14 amino acids long. Trimming took off 1 base at V and 3 bases at J, with 9 bases between the two ends. CDR1 and CDR2 from the germline V gene are SNHLY and FYNNEI. CDR3 nucleotides: TGTGCCAGCAGTGAAGTAGCAGGCGACTATGGCTACACCTTC. Translating it yields CASSEVAGDYGYTF.

This chain's CDR3 is CASSLAGVTSGNTIYF. The CDR3 bases are TGCGCCAGCAGCTTGGCCGGGGTGACCTCTGGAAACACCATATATTTT. The chain carries TRBV5-1 and TRBJ1-3, with unresolved D. V lost 0 bases to trimming and J lost 0 bases, with 10 bases between them. The CDR3 is 16 residues long. Per the germline V gene, CDR1 is SGHRS and CDR2 is YFSETQ.

The gene calls are TRBV7-9 and TRBJ1-3; 9 positions agree with TRBD1. Germline lookup yields CDR1 SEHNR and CDR2 FQNEAQ (reference sequence). CDR3 length equals 13 residues. The J segment lost 4 bases and the V segment lost 5 bases, leaving 0 bases of the junction unmatched. The CDR3 is CASSGTGGNTIYF. In DNA, the CDR3 is TGTGCCAGCAGCGGGACAGGGGGAAACACCATATATTTT.

V and J are TRBV7-3 and TRBJ2-5, with D unclear. CDR1 is SGHTA and CDR2 is FQGTGA in the germline V gene. The V end was cut by 5 bases, the J end by 7 bases, with 14 bases between. The CDR3 is 13 amino acids. Written as DNA, the CDR3 is TGTGCCAGCAGCCGTACACCGGCCGGGACCCAGTACTTC. Translating it yields CASSRTPAGTQYF. The full variable domain, completed using reference TRBV7-3 and TRBJ2-5, is GAGVSQTPSNKVTEKGKYVELRCDPISGHTALYWYRQSLGQGPEFLIYFQGTGAADDSGLPNDRFFAVRPEGSVSTLKIQRTERGDSAVYLCASSRTPAGTQYFGPGTRLLVL.

The DNA of the CDR3 is TGTGCCAGCAGGGGCCCCGCAGGAGGCACAGATACGCAGTATTTT. This sequence encodes CASRGPAGGTDTQYF. This chain joins TRBV6-1 and TRBJ2-3; no firm D call. The CDR3 spans 15 residues. The V gene's germline CDR1 is MNHNS and CDR2 SASEGT. V was pared by 6 bases and J by 1 base, with 14 bases between.

The chain joins TRBV7-3 to TRBJ1-2; 9 nucleotides align to TRBD1. The CDR3 loop spans 16 amino acids. Germline loops: CDR1 SGHTA, CDR2 FQGTGA. V shed 4 bases, J shed 0 bases, and the junction held 6 bases outside the gene matches. CDR3 loop: CASSSDRGSPNYGYTF. CDR3 coding DNA: TGTGCCAGCAGCTCCGACAGGGGGTCCCCTAACTATGGCTACACCTTC.

The chain employs TRBV9 and TRBJ1-2; TRBD1 might be the D (6 bases). The V and J ends lost 3 bases and 7 bases respectively, with 16 bases between them. Germline V gene lookup returns CDR1 SGDLS and CDR2 YYNGEE. The CDR3 has 14 residues. Written as DNA, the CDR3 is TGTGCCAGCAGCGATCAGATCCGGGGGCCTGGCTACACCTTC. Translation gives CASSDQIRGPGYTF.

This clone was observed a single time. This rearrangement joins TRBV5-1 to TRBJ1-1; D perhaps matches TRBD1 (5 bases). The CDR3 length is 14 residues. V was shortened by 4 bases and J by 3 bases, with 13 bases between the two germline ends. Germline V gene lookup returns CDR1 SGHRS and CDR2 YFSETQ. The CDR3 nucleotides are TGCGCCAGCAGCCAAGACAGACCAGACACTGAAGCTTTCTTT. Protein: CASSQDRPDTEAFF.

This CDR3 is CASEAGGPYEQYF. CDR3 sequence (DNA): TGTGCCAGCGAAGCAGGGGGACCCTACGAGCAGTACTTC. This sequence joins TRBV6-1 and TRBJ2-7; TRBD1 matches at 7 bases. Germline V gene sequence: CDR1 MNHNS, CDR2 SASEGT. V shed 8 bases, J shed 2 bases, and the junction held 6 bases outside the gene matches. This CDR3 contains 13 residues.

The CDR3 bases are TGTGCCAGCAGCGCGCAGGGGAGAGAGACCCAGTACTTC. Translating gives CASSAQGRETQYF. The rearrangement joins TRBV9 to TRBJ2-5, with a possible D match to TRBD1 (6 bases). Trimming cost V 3 bases and J 4 bases, with 10 bases left between them. The CDR3 runs to 13 residues. CDR1 SGDLS and CDR2 YYNGEE come from the germline V gene.

The chain employs TRBV19 and TRBJ1-2, with a weak D call TRBD1 (5 bases). V lost 7 bases and J lost 5, with 11 bases in between. Germline V gives CDR1 LNHDA, CDR2 SQIVND (reference sequence). The CDR3 covers 12 residues. DNA of the CDR3: TGTGCCAGTACCAAAGACAGTTATGGCTACACCTTC. It codes for CASTKDSYGYTF.

The chain uses TRBV6-1 and TRBJ1-2, with a tentative D call TRBD1 (6 bases). The CDR3 covers 13 residues. CDR1 is MNHNS, CDR2 SASEGT, per germline. Trimming took off 8 bases at V and 4 bases at J, with 14 bases between the two ends. The CDR3 DNA follows: TGTGCCAGCGAGAAAGGGGGGGGCTATGGCTACACCTTC. Its translation: CASEKGGGYGYTF.

This clone has only one observation. J is TRBJ2-7 and V is TRBV5-1; a possible D gene is TRBD2 (5 bases). The CDR3 has 15 residues. Germline assignment: CDR1 SGHRS and CDR2 YFSETQ. Trimming took off 3 bases at V and 3 bases at J, with 16 bases between the two ends. CDR3 region: CASSSGSVKGYEQYF. The DNA for the CDR3 is TGCGCCAGCAGCTCGGGTAGCGTCAAAGGCTACGAGCAGTACTTC. Complete variable domain (other parts from reference TRBV5-1 and TRBJ2-7): KAGVTQTPRYLIKTRGQQVTLSCSPISGHRSVSWYQQTPGQGLQFLFEYFSETQRNKGNFPGRFSGRQFSNSRSEMNVSTLELGDSALYLCASSSGSVKGYEQYFGPGTRLTVT.

This chain uses TRBV6-5 with TRBJ2-4, with a weak D call TRBD1 (5 bases). V lost 5 bases, J lost 6 bases, and 14 bases lay in between. Germline V gene data show CDR1 as MNHEY and CDR2 as SVGAGI. CDR3 length equals 14 residues. The CDR3 loop reads CASSHDRQTNIQYF. In DNA form, the CDR3 reads TGTGCCAGCAGTCACGACCGACAGACAAACATTCAGTACTTC.

The chain is built from TRBV29-1 and TRBJ2-7; 8 bases are shared with TRBD2. Germline-derived CDR1 and CDR2 are SQVTM and ANQGSEA. This CDR3 comprises 13 residues. V trimming: 8 bases; J trimming: 5 bases; junction bases outside the gene matches: 11. CDR3 residues: CSTSNSGVHEQYF. CDR3 bases: TGCAGCACCTCGAATAGCGGGGTCCACGAGCAGTACTTC.

This clone was seen more than once but under ten times. This rearrangement joins TRBV4-3 to TRBJ2-7, with 11 bases aligning to TRBD2. V dropped 4 bases and J dropped 3; count of bases not matched to a gene: 5. CDR3 size: 15 residues. Germline loops: CDR1 LGHNA, CDR2 YSLEER. DNA for the CDR3: TGCGCCAGCAGCCGGGGGACTAGCGGCTTCTACGAGCAGTACTTC. Amino acid sequence: CASSRGTSGFYEQYF.